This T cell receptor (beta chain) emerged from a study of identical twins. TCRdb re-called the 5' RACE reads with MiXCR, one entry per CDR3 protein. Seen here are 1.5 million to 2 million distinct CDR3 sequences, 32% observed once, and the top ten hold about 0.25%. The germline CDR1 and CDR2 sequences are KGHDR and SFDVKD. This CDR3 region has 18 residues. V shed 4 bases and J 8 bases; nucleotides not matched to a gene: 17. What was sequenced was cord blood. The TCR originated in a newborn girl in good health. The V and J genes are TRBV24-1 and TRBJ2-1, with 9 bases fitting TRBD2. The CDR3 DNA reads TGTGCCACCAGTGACTACCTACTAGCGGGTGTGATCGGGGATGAGCAGTTCTTC. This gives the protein CATSDYLLAGVIGDEQFF.